Below are 32 T cell receptor beta chains sequenced from a single sample in a study of cytomegalovirus exposure and HLA in healthy donors. A multiplex PCR was run with 60 Vbeta primers and 13 Jbeta primers. Libraries were prepared by immunoSEQ multiplex PCR; TCRdb keeps only in-frame clonotypes and omits some of them. The top ten clones hold 7.8% of a sample with about 200,000 clones, 9.5% to 15% of them seen once. The sample consisted of PBMCs. The receptor set was obtained from a man aged 50-60 years in good health and CMV-seropositive.

The chain links TRBV1 to TRBJ2-1; the table's D gene call, TRBD1, was not cross checked with the DNA. TRBV1 is recorded as a pseudogene. The CDR3 has 16 residues. The CDR3 loop is CTSSPTGTGAYNEQFF. The CDR3 DNA reads TGCACCAGCAGCCCTACCGGGACAGGGGCGTACAATGAGCAGTTCTTC.

This clone appeared a few times. The chain couples TRBV5-1 to TRBJ1-1; D is perhaps TRBD1 (5 bases). CDR1 is SGHRS, CDR2 YFSETQ, per germline. The germline V and J ends were trimmed by 4 bases and 5 bases, with 18 bases remaining between them. The CDR3 contains 15 residues. This CDR3 reads CASSRSGMGGTEAFF. The CDR3 bases are TGCGCCAGCAGCCGCAGCGGTATGGGGGGGACTGAAGCTTTCTTT.

This clone was detected ten times or more. This chain joins TRBV19 and TRBJ2-1; D is perhaps TRBD1 (7 bases). The CDR3 is made up of 12 amino acids. Germline CDR1 LNHDA, CDR2 SQIVND (reference sequence). V lost 7 bases and J lost 7, with 11 bases in between. CDR3 sequence reads: CASKEGANEQFF. CDR3 sequence (DNA): TGTGCCAGTAAGGAGGGGGCTAATGAGCAGTTCTTC.

The table lists this clone with a few counts. The chain combines TRBV21-1 with TRBJ1-1; the DNA was not compared with TRBD1, the D call given in the table. TRBV21-1 is flagged as a pseudogene. CDR3 length: 16 residues. The CDR3: CASSTRLDRVPAEAFF. CDR3 coding DNA: TGTGCCAGCAGCACCCGACTCGACAGGGTGCCCGCTGAAGCTTTCTTT.

The chain carries TRBV11-3 and TRBJ1-1; TRBD1 is a possible D gene (6 bases). V was trimmed by 5 bases and J by 4 bases, leaving 11 bases between them. CDR3 length: 13 amino acids. CDR1 is SGHNT, CDR2 YENEEA, per germline. The CDR3: CASSVRGPTEAFF. The CDR3 DNA sequence: TGTGCCAGCAGCGTCAGGGGCCCCACTGAAGCTTTCTTT.

This clone was counted a single time. The genes are TRBV9 and TRBJ2-7; D call uncertain. V was clipped by 3 bases and J by 0 bases, with 10 bases between them. The germline CDR1 and CDR2 sequences are SGDLS and YYNGEE. CDR3 length: 14 residues. The CDR3 nucleotides are TGTGCCAGCAGCGCCACGAGGCGCTCCTACGAGCAGTACGTC. As protein: CASSATRRSYEQYV.

The chain employs TRBV11-2 and TRBJ2-5, with D perhaps matching TRBD1 (6 bases). There are 17 residues in the CDR3. The V end was cut by 0 bases, the J end by 2 bases, with 16 bases between. CDR1 is SGHAT and CDR2 is FQNNGV in the germline V gene. The CDR3, as DNA: TGTGCCAGCAGCTTAGATCGTGGGAGAAGGGGGCAAGAGACCCAGTACTTC. As protein: CASSLDRGRRGQETQYF.

There are a few counts of this clone. The chain carries TRBV9 and TRBJ2-3; possibly TRBD2 for D (7 bases). Germline V lookup: CDR1 SGDLS, CDR2 YYNGEE. The V and J ends lost 3 bases and 4 bases respectively, with 21 bases between them. The CDR3 consists of 17 residues. The CDR3 spells CASSEGLRGGPADTQYF. The CDR3 nucleotides read TGTGCCAGCAGCGAGGGTCTAAGGGGGGGCCCCGCAGATACGCAGTATTTT.

The genes are TRBV19 and TRBJ1-5; no definite D call. V dropped 5 bases and J dropped 5 bases, with 22 bases sitting between them. Germline values: CDR1 LNHDA, CDR2 SQIVND (reference sequence). This CDR3 comprises 17 residues. The CDR3 DNA sequence: TGTGCCAGTAGTCCAAACACTTTAGAGGGAACATATCAGCCCCAGCATTTT. This sequence encodes CASSPNTLEGTYQPQHF.

This clone has more than one count but fewer than ten. The chain links TRBV6-4 to TRBJ2-1; maybe TRBD2 (6 bases). The CDR3 contains 14 residues. Germline V gene data show CDR1 as MRHNA and CDR2 as SNTAGT. V lost 2 bases to trimming and J lost 7 bases, with 12 bases between them. The CDR3 DNA reads TGTGCCAGCAGTGACGGGGTAGCGGAAAATGAGCAGTTCTTC. Translating it yields CASSDGVAENEQFF.

This clone was seen only a few times. The V and J genes are TRBV27 and TRBJ1-2; 11 positions match TRBD1. With 5 bases clipped from V and 3 bases from J, the junction kept 8 bases outside the gene matches. The length of the CDR3 is 16 residues. Germline CDR1 MNHEY, CDR2 SMNVEV (reference sequence). CDR3 region: CASSPVDRGRHYGYTF. The CDR3 coding sequence is TGTGCCAGCAGTCCCGTGGACAGGGGGCGCCACTATGGCTACACCTTC.

This chain joins TRBV19 and TRBJ2-7, with 7 bases lining up with TRBD1. The CDR3 covers 19 residues. The germline V gene has CDR1 LNHDA and CDR2 SQIVND (reference sequence). V shed 6 bases, J shed 3 bases, and the junction held 23 bases outside the gene matches. CDR3 sequence reads: CASRIGESPARDSYYEQYF. CDR3 bases: TGTGCCAGTAGAATCGGTGAAAGTCCGGCCCGGGACAGTTACTACGAGCAGTACTTC.

This chain links TRBV6-5 with TRBJ2-3; 7 nucleotides align to TRBD1. The CDR3 loop spans 15 amino acids. CDR1 MNHEY and CDR2 SVGAGI come from the germline V gene. Trimming removed 6 bases from V and 3 bases from J; junction bases left unmatched: 9. In DNA form, the CDR3 reads TGTGCCAGCAGCTATGACAGGGTAGCAACAGATACGCAGTATTTT. Translating it yields CASSYDRVATDTQYF.

This clone has only a few counts. The CDR3 is CASSLGGQGANTGELFF. The CDR3 DNA reads TGCGCCAGCAGCTTGGGGGGACAGGGGGCGAACACCGGGGAGCTGTTTTTT. The V and J genes are TRBV5-1 and TRBJ2-2; 11 nucleotides agree with TRBD1. The CDR3 is made up of 17 amino acids. Germline assignment: CDR1 SGHRS and CDR2 YFSETQ. V lost 0 bases, J lost 0 bases, and 1 base stayed unmatched. Supplemented by reference TRBV5-1 and TRBJ2-2, the full variable domain reads KAGVTQTPRYLIKTRGQQVTLSCSPISGHRSVSWYQQTPGQGLQFLFEYFSETQRNKGNFPGRFSGRQFSNSRSEMNVSTLELGDSALYLCASSLGGQGANTGELFFGEGSRLTVL.

This clone has more than one count but fewer than ten. The chain has TRBV7-9 and TRBJ2-5, with 7 positions matching TRBD2. The CDR3 has 14 amino acids. The trim removed 5 bases at V and 4 bases at J, leaving 7 bases unmatched. Germline V CDR1 and CDR2: SEHNR, FQNEAQ (reference sequence). The CDR3 sequence: CASSPRASGETQYF. The CDR3 DNA sequence: TGTGCCAGCAGCCCCCGCGCTAGCGGAGAGACCCAGTACTTC.

This clone was seen a few times. The identical CDR3 is also encoded by other nucleotide sequences in the sample. The V and J genes are TRBV4-3 and TRBJ1-2; D gene ambiguous. The CDR3 extends over 14 amino acids. V was clipped by 0 bases and J by 8 bases, with 13 bases between them. Germline CDR1 reads LGHNA; CDR2 reads YSLEER. CDR3 protein: CASSQDRGPGGYTF. CDR3 nucleotide sequence: TGCGCCAGCAGCCAAGATAGAGGGCCTGGGGGCTACACCTTC.

The rearrangement uses TRBV9 and TRBJ2-1; perhaps TRBD1 as D (5 bases). This CDR3 is 16 amino acids long. V was pared by 4 bases and J by 4 bases, with 18 bases between. Per the germline V gene, CDR1 is SGDLS and CDR2 is YYNGEE. As DNA, the CDR3 is TGTGCCAGCAGCCCCATAACAGGTTATTCTTACAATGAGCAGTTCTTC. Translated: CASSPITGYSYNEQFF.

The chain uses TRBV4-1 and TRBJ1-5, with TRBD1 identical over 8 bases. The V gene end was trimmed by 0 bases and the J gene end by 4 bases; junction bases not matched to a gene: 2. Germline CDR1 reads MGHRA; CDR2 reads YSYEKL. The CDR3 totals 15 residues. CDR3 nucleotides: TGCGCCAGCAGCCAAGATAACAGGGGGAATCAGCCCCAGCATTTT. Residues: CASSQDNRGNQPQHF.

This clone has only a few counts. CDR3 DNA: TGTGCCAGCAGCTTAGCGGGAGGGGACTATGGCTACACCTTC. Its protein product is CASSLAGGDYGYTF. The V call is TRBV7-8, the J call TRBJ1-2, with D perhaps matching TRBD1 (5 bases). Germline V gene sequence: CDR1 SGHVS, CDR2 FQNEAQ. Trimming shortened V by 0 bases and J by 3 bases, and 8 bases separated the two germline ends. This CDR3 contains 14 residues.

This clone showed up just a few times. The chain links TRBV28 to TRBJ1-1; TRBD1 matches at 7 bases. The length of the CDR3 is 15 residues. Trimming at V came to 6 bases and at J to 0 bases, leaving 7 bases not matched to a gene. CDR1 MDHEN and CDR2 SYDVKM come from the germline V gene. The CDR3 bases are TGTGCCAGCAGGCTTCGACAGGGAATGAACACTGAAGCTTTCTTT. As protein: CASRLRQGMNTEAFF.

V is TRBV28 and J is TRBJ1-5; D remains ambiguous. V shed 2 bases and J shed 0 bases, with 8 bases lying between them. Germline CDR1 reads MDHEN; CDR2 reads SYDVKM. The CDR3 has 15 amino acids. Written as DNA, the CDR3 is TGTGCCAGCAGTTTAGGCGGATATAGCAATCAGCCCCAGCATTTT. As protein: CASSLGGYSNQPQHF.

This clone has only a few counts. The V call is TRBV28, the J call TRBJ2-1, with 9 bases aligning to TRBD1. The germline CDR1 and CDR2 sequences are MDHEN and SYDVKM. The CDR3 spans 17 residues. J was trimmed by 7 bases and V by 5 bases; bases with no gene match: 15. The CDR3 spells CASSPGTGIGLGNEQFF. As DNA, the CDR3 is TGTGCCAGCAGTCCCGGGACAGGGATCGGGCTAGGAAATGAGCAGTTCTTC.

The J gene is TRBJ1-2, the V gene TRBV4-3; 11 bases align to TRBD1. V shed 0 bases and J 4 bases; nucleotides not matched to a gene: 4. CDR3 length: 16 amino acids. CDR1 and CDR2 (germline): LGHNA, YSLEER. In nucleotides, the CDR3 is TGCGCCAGCAGCCAAGACCAAGGGACAGGGGGCTATGGCTACACCTTC. The encoded protein is CASSQDQGTGGYGYTF.

This chain connects TRBV29-1 to TRBJ1-2; D possibly corresponds to TRBD1 (5 bases). V was shortened by 6 bases and J by 4 bases, with 12 bases between the two germline ends. Germline V gives CDR1 SQVTM, CDR2 ANQGSEA. This CDR3 has 12 amino acids. CDR3 amino acids: CSVATGAYGYTF. The CDR3 DNA reads TGCAGCGTCGCCACAGGCGCCTATGGCTACACCTTC.

This clone was found a few times. V usage is TRBV19 and J usage is TRBJ2-2; a weak D match, TRBD2 (5 bases). Trimming took 4 bases from V and 4 from J, leaving 10 bases between them. Germline CDR1 LNHDA, CDR2 SQIVND (reference sequence). The CDR3 contains 14 residues. The CDR3 DNA follows: TGTGCCAGTAGTAAAGGAGGTACCACCGGGGAGCTGTTTTTT. This translates into CASSKGGTTGELFF.

The chain uses TRBV11-2 and TRBJ1-1, with a tentative D call TRBD1 (6 bases). V was clipped by 5 bases and J by 6 bases, with 16 bases between them. Germline V gene data show CDR1 as SGHAT and CDR2 as FQNNGV. The CDR3 has 14 residues. The DNA of the CDR3 is TGTGCCAGCAGCACCGCCGGGACAATCGCTGAAGCTTTCTTT. Protein: CASSTAGTIAEAFF.

This clone was counted between two and nine times. The chain joins TRBV6-5 to TRBJ1-2, with D possibly being TRBD1 (6 bases). The CDR3 sequence is 14 residues long. CDR1 and CDR2 (germline): MNHEY, SVGAGI. The V and J ends lost 2 bases and 2 bases respectively, with 9 bases between them. CDR3 region: CASSYATGNYGYTF. The CDR3 DNA sequence: TGTGCCAGCAGTTACGCCACAGGGAACTATGGCTACACCTTC.

About this clone: The same CDR3 also results from other DNA sequences found in this sample. The chain uses TRBV2 and TRBJ2-6; D is unresolved. The CDR3 length is 15 residues. Germline loops: CDR1 SNHLY, CDR2 FYNNEI. V was trimmed by 3 bases and J by 0 bases, leaving 6 bases between them. The CDR3 DNA reads as TGTGCCAGCAGTGAGGCCCGCTCTGGGGCCAACGTCCTGACTTTC. Its translation is CASSEARSGANVLTF.

This clone has a handful of counts. The gene calls are TRBV15 and TRBJ2-7; TRBD1 matches 11 bases. This CDR3 region has 15 residues. V lost 3 bases to trimming and J lost 9 bases; unmatched junction nucleotides: 10. The germline CDR1 and CDR2 sequences are LNHNV and YYDKDF (reference sequence). DNA for the CDR3: TGTGCCACCAGCAGGTCGGGACAGGGGGAATGGGGGCAGTACTTC. Translation gives CATSRSGQGEWGQYF.

The gene calls are TRBV9 and TRBJ1-3; D is unclear. Germline loops: CDR1 SGDLS, CDR2 YYNGEE. The CDR3 consists of 14 residues. V lost 0 bases to trimming and J lost 3 bases, with 7 bases between them. The DNA of the CDR3 is TGTGCCAGCAGCGTAGCTTCAGTTGGAAACACCATATATTTT. The encoded protein is CASSVASVGNTIYF.

This clone has just a few counts. The rearrangement joins TRBV11-2 to TRBJ2-2; D is perhaps TRBD2 (6 bases). Looked up from germline, CDR1 is SGHAT and CDR2 is FQNNGV. With 5 bases removed from V and 8 bases from J, the gap between germline ends came to 9 bases. The length of the CDR3 is 12 residues. CDR3 DNA sequence: TGTGCCAGCAGCGGCGGGGCAGGGGAGCTGTTTTTT. This codes for CASSGGAGELFF.

This clone was seen a handful of times. V gene TRBV28 combines with J gene TRBJ1-1; D gene ambiguous. The CDR3 totals 14 residues. The ends were cut back, 6 bases at V and 0 bases at J, with 11 bases in the middle. Germline loops: CDR1 MDHEN, CDR2 SYDVKM. The CDR3 sequence is CASSPQVVNTEAFF. The CDR3, as DNA: TGTGCCAGCAGCCCCCAGGTCGTGAACACTGAAGCTTTCTTT.